This T cell receptor (beta chain) was recovered during a study of T cells after yellow fever vaccination (dated by TCRdb to the late 2010s). Context from the whole study: The SMART-Seq v4 Ultra Low Input RNA kit was used to prepare libraries from fractions with low cell numbers. Bulk TCR alpha and beta repertoires were sequenced longitudinally to track T-cell clones before and after primary and booster YFV17D yellow fever vaccination. Two healthy male donors made up the cohort, one aged 18 to 30 years and the other aged 30 to 40 years. Blood was drawn at multiple timepoints before and after primary and secondary immunization, with bulk PBMC replicates and cell subsets isolated.

This clonotype turned up a few times. The antigen it binds to is not known. Base quality data are lacking; no much larger clone is found one base away. TCR cDNA was made using 5'RACE template switching, a step that added a universal primer site and unique molecular identifiers. cDNA synthesis was primed from both the TCR alpha and TCR beta constant segments. Two PCR steps were used to amplify libraries, with sample barcodes and sequencing adapters being added in the second step. Libraries were sequenced on Illumina HiSeq 2500 (2x100 bp) or NovaSeq (2x150 bp). Regarding the original processing steps: Demultiplexing of reads and collapsing into UMI consensus sequences were performed with MIGEC, and V(D)J alignment was carried out with MiXCR. Using edgeR on replicate PBMC samples, clonotypes were called vaccine-responding if FDR was below 0.01 and the log2 fold change was above 5 up to day 15. Each bulk clonotype received a CD4 or CD8 identity based on whether the sequenced CD4 or CD8 repertoire contained that clonotype at higher abundance. The public reads were reprocessed in TCRdb via fastp at Q25 and MiXCR, keeping in-frame beta chains. Each entry is one CDR3 protein sequence, shown with its most common DNA and genes. The V and J calls reflect TCRdb's pipeline rather than the authors' work. Here the sample has about 400,000 distinct CDR3 sequences; 6.2% occur a single time. The ten largest clones represent 15% of the sample.

Here is what the overall study found, with its caveats: Only a couple of donors were included in the study, so the extent to which the findings can be generalized is limited. Compared with the primary T-cell response, the secondary T-cell response was weaker but faster, peaking on day 5 rather than day 15. Because abundant contaminating clonotypes from the bulk population could be contained in FACS-sorted repertoires, computational filtering was required. After the booster, most of the clones that had expanded following primary vaccination were detected again (just under 97% of CD4 and 80% to 90% of CD8), which suggests that memory was broadly maintained. A small fraction of clonotypes showed up in both the CD4 and CD8 compartments, probably as a result of convergent recombination.

Reading the label with the study, this specimen's treatment or condition is: live attenuated yellow fever vaccine strain. At each blood-draw timepoint, two biological replicates of bulk PBMCs were collected. PBMCs were isolated from peripheral blood using a standard Ficoll-Paque protocol. TriZol was used to extract RNA from bulk PBMCs, from CD4 and CD8 fractions, and from dextramer-positive and dextramer-negative fractions. Material: PBMCs, obtained 5 days after the yellow fever booster vaccination. The clonotype was recovered from a man aged 25-45 years who received the YFV17D yellow fever vaccine.

The DNA sequence is given as TGTGCCAGCAGCCGGGGAGGGGAGGGCGGAAACATTCAGTACTTC. Its protein is CASSRGGEGGNIQYF. Recombination linked TRBV7-2 to TRBJ2-4, with 7 junctional bases fitting TRBD2. Measured from the cysteine to the phenylalanine, the CDR3 is 15 residues long. Only the CDR3 DNA stays, 45 bases, in frame from base 1. V is pruned by 5 bases and J by 6 bases, leaving 10 bases of the junction without a gene match. According to the germline V gene, CDR1 reads SGHTA and CDR2 reads FQGNSA.